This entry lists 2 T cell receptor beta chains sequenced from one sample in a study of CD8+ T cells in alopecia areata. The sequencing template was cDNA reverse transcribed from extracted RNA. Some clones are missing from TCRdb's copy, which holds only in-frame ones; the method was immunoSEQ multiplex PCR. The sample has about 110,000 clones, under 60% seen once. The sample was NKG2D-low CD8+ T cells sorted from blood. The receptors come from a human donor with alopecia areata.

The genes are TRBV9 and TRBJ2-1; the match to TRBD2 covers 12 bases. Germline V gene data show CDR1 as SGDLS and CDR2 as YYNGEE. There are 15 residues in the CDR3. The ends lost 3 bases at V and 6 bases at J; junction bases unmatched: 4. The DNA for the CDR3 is TGTGCCAGCAGCGCTAGCGGGAGGGCTTTCAATGAGCAGTTCTTC. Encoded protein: CASSASGRAFNEQFF. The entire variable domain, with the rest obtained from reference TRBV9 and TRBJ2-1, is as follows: DSGVTQTPKHLITATGQRVTLRCSPRSGDLSVYWYQQSLDQGLQFLIQYYNGEERAKGNILERFSAQQFPDLHSELNLSSLELGDSALYFCASSASGRAFNEQFFGPGTRLTVL.

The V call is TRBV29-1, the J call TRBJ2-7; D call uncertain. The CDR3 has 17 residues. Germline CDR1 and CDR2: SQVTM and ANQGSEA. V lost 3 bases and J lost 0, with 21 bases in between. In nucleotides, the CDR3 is TGCAGCGTTGATCAAGGAGCAGGAGTTAATAGCTCCTACGAGCAGTACTTC. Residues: CSVDQGAGVNSSYEQYF.